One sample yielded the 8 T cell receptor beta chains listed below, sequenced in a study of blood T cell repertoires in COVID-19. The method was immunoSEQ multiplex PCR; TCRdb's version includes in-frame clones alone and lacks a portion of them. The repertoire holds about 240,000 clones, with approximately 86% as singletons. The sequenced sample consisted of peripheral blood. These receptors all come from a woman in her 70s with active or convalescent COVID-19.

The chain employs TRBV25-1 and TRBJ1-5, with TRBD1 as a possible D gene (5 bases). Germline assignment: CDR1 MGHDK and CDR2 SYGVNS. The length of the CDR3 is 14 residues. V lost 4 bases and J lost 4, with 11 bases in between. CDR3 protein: CASSATGGNQPQHF. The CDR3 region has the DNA TGTGCCAGCAGTGCCACAGGAGGGAATCAGCCCCAGCATTTT.

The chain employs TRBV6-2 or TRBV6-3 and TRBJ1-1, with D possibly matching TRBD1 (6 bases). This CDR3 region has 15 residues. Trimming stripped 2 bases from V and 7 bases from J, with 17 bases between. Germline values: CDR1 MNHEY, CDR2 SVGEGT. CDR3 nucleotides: TGTGCCAGCAGTTACATGGGCCGCCAGGGGAGTGAAGCTTTCTTT. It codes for CASSYMGRQGSEAFF.

Here the CDR3 reads CASSPLGNRVDEQFF. DNA of the CDR3: TGTGCCAGCAGTCCCTTGGGGAACAGGGTCGATGAGCAGTTCTTC. This chain connects TRBV6-2 or TRBV6-3 to TRBJ2-1; tentatively, D is TRBD1 (6 bases). The CDR3 loop spans 15 amino acids. Germline CDR1 MNHEY, CDR2 SVGEGT. V was pared by 5 bases and J by 8 bases, with 19 bases between.

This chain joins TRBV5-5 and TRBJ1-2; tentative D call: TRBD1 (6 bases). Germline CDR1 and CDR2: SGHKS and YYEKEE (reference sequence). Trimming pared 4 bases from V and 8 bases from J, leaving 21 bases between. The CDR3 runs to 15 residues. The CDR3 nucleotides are TGTGCCAGCAGCGTATCCTCAGGGGAAGTAGGGGGCTACACCTTC. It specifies CASSVSSGEVGGYTF.

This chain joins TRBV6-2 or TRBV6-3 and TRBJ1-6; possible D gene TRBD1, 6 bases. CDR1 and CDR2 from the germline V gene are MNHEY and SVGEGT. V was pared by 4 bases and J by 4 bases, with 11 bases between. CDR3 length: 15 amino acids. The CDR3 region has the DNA TGTGCCAGCAGTTCCTCGGGGGCTTATAATTCACCCCTCCACTTT. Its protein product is CASSSSGAYNSPLHF.

The CDR3 spells CAISRGQGNGYTF. The CDR3 nucleotides are TGTGCCATCAGTAGGGGACAGGGAAACGGCTACACCTTC. J is TRBJ1-2 and V is TRBV10-3; 9 bases are a match to TRBD1. Germline CDR1 and CDR2: ENHRY and SYGVKD. Trimming cost V 5 bases and J 8 bases; bases outside gene matches: 6. This CDR3 is built from 13 residues.

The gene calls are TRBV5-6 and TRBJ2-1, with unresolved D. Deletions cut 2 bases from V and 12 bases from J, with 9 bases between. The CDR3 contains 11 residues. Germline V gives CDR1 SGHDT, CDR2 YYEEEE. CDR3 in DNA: TGTGCCAGCAGCTTTGGTGTCGGGCAGTTCTTC. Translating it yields CASSFGVGQFF.

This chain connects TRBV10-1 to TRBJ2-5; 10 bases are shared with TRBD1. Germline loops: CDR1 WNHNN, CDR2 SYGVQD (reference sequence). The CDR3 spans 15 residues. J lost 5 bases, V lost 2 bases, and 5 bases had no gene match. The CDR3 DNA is TGCGCCAGCAGTGAGAGGACAGGGGGTGGCGAGACCCAGTACTTC. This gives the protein CASSERTGGGETQYF.